The clone carrying this TCR beta chain came up a few times. Its antigen is currently unknown. Combining a sample-barcoded 5' primer with a J-beta primer mix, a second PCR ran for about 6 to 11 cycles. TCRdb ran MiXCR on the 5' RACE reads and lists one entry per CDR3 protein. The data hold around 800,000 distinct CDR3 sequences, with approximately 24% observed a single time. These data come from a study of blood T cells in healthy people across ages. The V and J ends lost 6 bases and 5 bases respectively, with 25 bases between them. The CDR3 is 17 amino acids. Findings of the study overall: Age showed a roughly linear inverse relationship with TCR beta diversity per million T cells. Investigators viewed diversity estimates from one million T cells as underestimates, the study reported.

These same records also appear under a second study, on T cells of mothers and their children. That paper adds: Approximately 3 million TCR beta reads per child versus over 9 million per mother.

The chain links TRBV12-3 or TRBV12-4 to TRBJ2-5, with D uncertain. The sample was blood. The receptor comes from a boy younger than 18 in good health. The CDR3: CASRPLGGFIGLETQYF. The DNA for the CDR3 is TGTGCCAGCAGACCCCTAGGTGGGTTTATAGGGCTCGAGACCCAGTACTTC.